The present entry profiles one TCR beta chain with its context. This entry comes from a study of blood T cell repertoires in COVID-19. Clones were read by immunoSEQ multiplex PCR, and TCRdb kept only the in-frame ones, dropping some. The sample lists over 600,000 clones, around 90% occurring once. This CDR3 is built from 14 residues. Deletions cut 7 bases from V and 9 bases from J, with 19 bases between. The germline gives CDR1 MNHEY, CDR2 SVGAGI. This sequence joins TRBV6-5 and TRBJ2-1; TRBD1 is a possible D gene (7 bases). The clonotype was recovered from a woman under 30 with acute or convalescent COVID-19. Sequencing was performed on peripheral blood. As DNA, the CDR3 is TGTGCCAGCAATTCGAGGGCCAGGGGGGCTGAGCAGTTCTTC. This translates into CASNSRARGAEQFF.